This passage covers 27 T cell receptor beta chains from one sample sequenced in a study of T cell responses to AZD1222 COVID-19 vaccine. The method was immunoSEQ multiplex PCR; TCRdb's version includes in-frame clones alone and lacks a portion of them. This sample has about 140,000 clones, with roughly 88% found just once. Sequencing used peripheral blood, obtained 28 days after the second AZD1222 dose. The receptors were sampled from an adult who received the AZD1222 COVID-19 vaccine.

This clone was seen a single time. The rearrangement uses TRBV28 and TRBJ1-6; D is unclear. V lost 7 bases and J lost 11, with 15 bases in between. The CDR3 consists of 13 residues. The germline V gene encodes CDR1 MDHEN and CDR2 SYDVKM. The CDR3 sequence: CASNSPARPPLHF. The CDR3 DNA reads as TGTGCCAGCAACTCCCCCGCCCGCCCACCCCTCCACTTT.

The V gene is TRBV9, the J gene TRBJ1-6, with a weak D call TRBD1 (6 bases). There are 16 residues in the CDR3. V lost 4 bases and J lost 10, with 21 bases in between. Germline assignment: CDR1 SGDLS and CDR2 YYNGEE. The CDR3 DNA is TGTGCCAGCAGCTCTCAAGTGATGGGGGCAAGATCACCCCTCCACTTT. It translates to CASSSQVMGARSPLHF.

The chain recombines TRBV27 with TRBJ1-5; 9 positions agree with TRBD1. The CDR3 length is 16 residues. V gave up 5 bases and J gave up 2 bases; unmatched junction bases: 7. Per the germline V gene, CDR1 is MNHEY and CDR2 is SMNVEV (reference sequence). The CDR3 reads CASSTGQGSRNQPQHF. CDR3 nucleotides: TGTGCCAGCAGTACAGGACAGGGGAGCCGCAATCAGCCCCAGCATTTT.

The chain has TRBV15 and TRBJ2-3; D not resolved. The CDR3 contains 14 residues. The germline gives CDR1 LNHNV, CDR2 YYDKDF (reference sequence). The V end was cut by 0 bases, the J end by 0 bases, with 4 bases between. CDR3 protein: CATSREASTDTQYF. Here the CDR3 DNA reads TGTGCCACCAGCAGAGAGGCAAGCACAGATACGCAGTATTTT.

The V and J genes are TRBV24-1 and TRBJ1-5; D may be TRBD1 (5 bases). The CDR3 sequence is 14 residues long. CDR1 and CDR2 (germline): KGHDR, SFDVKD. V lost 2 bases to trimming and J lost 7 bases, with 11 bases between them. The CDR3 coding sequence is TGTGCCACCAGTGATTGGGGGGACGCCCAGCCCCAGCATTTT. It specifies CATSDWGDAQPQHF.

A single count supports this clone. The V call is TRBV5-6, the J call TRBJ2-3, with D hard to call. Looked up from germline, CDR1 is SGHDT and CDR2 is YYEEEE. The CDR3 is made up of 14 amino acids. The ends were cut back, 2 bases at V and 3 bases at J, with 10 bases in the middle. The CDR3 sequence: CASSFGRRTDTQYF. The CDR3 DNA is TGTGCCAGCAGCTTTGGACGCCGGACAGATACGCAGTATTTT.

V is TRBV3-1 (or the pseudogene TRBV3-2) and J is TRBJ2-7, with D unresolved. This CDR3 has 13 amino acids. V lost 4 bases and J 2 bases, leaving 9 bases between the germline ends. The germline gives CDR1 LGHDT, CDR2 YNNKEL (reference sequence). CDR3 DNA sequence: TGTGCCAGCAGCCCGGACCCCACCTACGAGCAGTACTTC. Its translation is CASSPDPTYEQYF.

This rearrangement joins TRBV28 to TRBJ1-2; 9 nucleotides match TRBD1. Germline-derived CDR1 and CDR2 are MDHEN and SYDVKM. This CDR3 is built from 14 residues. V shed 5 bases and J 8 bases; nucleotides not matched to a gene: 9. The CDR3 is CASSMGQGVEGYTF. The DNA of the CDR3 is TGTGCCAGCAGTATGGGACAGGGAGTCGAAGGCTACACCTTC.

This clone was observed once. The chain has TRBV2 and TRBJ2-6; D ambiguous. The V and J ends lost 4 bases and 4 bases respectively, with 11 bases between them. Germline V gene sequence: CDR1 SNHLY, CDR2 FYNNEI. This CDR3 contains 15 residues. In nucleotides, the CDR3 is TGTGCCAGCAGTGTGTCTCCTTCGGGGGCCAACGTCCTGACTTTC. Residues: CASSVSPSGANVLTF.

The V gene is TRBV5-1, the J gene TRBJ2-7; D unresolved. The CDR3 totals 13 residues. Germline CDR1 SGHRS, CDR2 YFSETQ. The V gene lost 4 bases and the J gene lost 2 bases, with 10 bases spanning the gap. The DNA for the CDR3 is TGCGCCAGCAGCCCCCCGAGTCCCTACGAGCAGTACTTC. Translating gives CASSPPSPYEQYF.

This chain joins TRBV5-1 and TRBJ2-2; 7 nucleotides agree with TRBD1. The V segment lost 4 bases and the J segment 4 bases; nucleotides outside the gene matches: 7. CDR3 length equals 15 residues. The V gene's germline CDR1 is SGHRS and CDR2 YFSETQ. CDR3 amino acids: CASSVRDRPTGELFF. As DNA, the CDR3 is TGCGCCAGCAGCGTCCGGGACAGACCCACCGGGGAGCTGTTTTTT.

This chain joins TRBV29-1 and TRBJ2-3; D possibly corresponds to TRBD1 (5 bases). The V end lost 4 bases, the J end lost 1 base, and 9 bases lay between the germline ends. The germline V gene has CDR1 SQVTM and CDR2 ANQGSEA. The CDR3 spans 13 residues. This CDR3 is CSVVGQGTDTQYF. The CDR3 nucleotides are TGCAGCGTTGTGGGGCAGGGCACAGATACGCAGTATTTT.

As DNA, the CDR3 is TGTGCCAGCAGCACCGTGAAGACCTCTGGAAACACCATATATTTT. Its protein is CASSTVKTSGNTIYF. V is TRBV6-5 and J is TRBJ1-3; D call uncertain. CDR1 is MNHEY and CDR2 is SVGAGI in the germline V gene. CDR3 length equals 15 residues. V lost 6 bases, J lost 0 bases, and 12 bases lay in between.

The chain recombines TRBV6-5 with TRBJ1-2; TRBD1 agrees at 10 bases. The V gene's germline CDR1 is MNHEY and CDR2 SVGAGI. Losses at the gene ends were 6 bases for V and 4 bases for J; bases not matched to a gene: 8. This CDR3 region has 15 residues. The CDR3, as DNA: TGTGCCAGCAGCCCGGAGGGACAGGGGAGCTATGGCTACACCTTC. Amino acids: CASSPEGQGSYGYTF.

This clone was counted once. The V gene is TRBV4-1, the J gene TRBJ2-7; D is possibly TRBD2 (6 bases). The CDR3 has 17 amino acids. Germline CDR1 MGHRA, CDR2 YSYEKL. Trimming removed 4 bases at V and 2 bases at J, with 21 bases between. The CDR3 sequence is CASSLYQGGRATYEQYF. The CDR3 DNA reads TGCGCCAGCAGCCTTTACCAGGGAGGCAGGGCAACCTACGAGCAGTACTTC.

The chain couples TRBV4-2 to TRBJ1-4; 11 nucleotides line up with TRBD1. CDR3 length equals 17 residues. Germline CDR1 is LGHNA and CDR2 is YNFKEQ. V gave up 0 bases and J gave up 5 bases; unmatched junction bases: 5. The CDR3 DNA is TGTGCCAGCAGCCAAGAACCGGGACAGGGGGGAAATGAAAAACTGTTTTTT. Its translation: CASSQEPGQGGNEKLFF.

The gene calls are TRBV27 and TRBJ2-7, with TRBD1 matching over 8 bases. The V segment lost 5 bases and the J segment 0 bases; nucleotides outside the gene matches: 3. The CDR3 is made up of 14 amino acids. Germline V gives CDR1 MNHEY, CDR2 SMNVEV (reference sequence). CDR3 residues: CASSRQGTSYEQYF. The CDR3 coding sequence is TGTGCCAGCAGTAGACAGGGGACCTCCTACGAGCAGTACTTC.

This clone has just one count. CDR3 sequence (DNA): TGTGCCAGCAGCCGAGGGGATTCGAGCAATCAGCCCCAGCATTTT. It translates to CASSRGDSSNQPQHF. This chain uses TRBV7-9 with TRBJ1-5; D possibly corresponds to TRBD1 (5 bases). This CDR3 spans 15 amino acids. V gave up 5 bases and J gave up 1 base, with 12 bases separating them. Per the germline V gene, CDR1 is SEHNR and CDR2 is FQNEAQ (reference sequence).

This chain uses TRBV19 with TRBJ2-3; 10 positions agree with TRBD2. V dropped 6 bases and J dropped 5; count of bases not matched to a gene: 5. The CDR3 has 14 amino acids. Germline V lookup: CDR1 LNHDA, CDR2 SQIVND (reference sequence). The CDR3 protein is CASRVAGGLDTQYF. CDR3 coding DNA: TGTGCCAGTAGGGTAGCGGGGGGCCTAGATACGCAGTATTTT.

J is TRBJ1-3 and V is TRBV29-1, with D possibly matching TRBD1 (6 bases). Germline-derived CDR1 and CDR2 are SQVTM and ANQGSEA. Trimming cost V 4 bases and J 4 bases, with 11 bases left between them. The length of the CDR3 is 13 residues. Here the CDR3 DNA reads TGCAGCGTTGGCGGACAGACAGGAAACACCATATATTTT. Its protein is CSVGGQTGNTIYF.

The chain carries TRBV30 and TRBJ1-2, with TRBD1 matching over 8 bases. The CDR3 is 13 residues long. V shed 5 bases, J shed 4 bases, and the junction held 6 bases outside the gene matches. Germline V gene sequence: CDR1 GTSNPN, CDR2 SVGIG (reference sequence). For the CDR3, the DNA is TGTGCCTGGCTCGACAGGGGAGGCTATGGCTACACCTTC. It specifies CAWLDRGGYGYTF.

The rearrangement joins TRBV6-5 to TRBJ2-7; D is ambiguous. This CDR3 region has 12 residues. Germline V gene sequence: CDR1 MNHEY, CDR2 SVGAGI. Trimming took 8 bases from V and 0 from J, leaving 8 bases between them. The CDR3 nucleotides are TGTGCCAGCGTAGGTATCTCCTACGAGCAGTACTTC. As protein: CASVGISYEQYF.

The chain is built from TRBV6-1 and TRBJ1-1; D uncertain. Germline CDR1 and CDR2: MNHNS and SASEGT. The CDR3 is 13 residues long. V lost 2 bases to trimming and J lost 6 bases, with 10 bases between them. The CDR3 DNA reads as TGTGCCAGCAGTGAACGCCCTCGGGCTGAAGCTTTCTTT. Amino acids: CASSERPRAEAFF.

V gene TRBV6-1 combines with J gene TRBJ2-6; D is undetermined. CDR1 is MNHNS and CDR2 is SASEGT in the germline V gene. Trimming took off 2 bases at V and 2 bases at J, with 10 bases between the two ends. CDR3 length equals 16 residues. Here the CDR3 reads CASSEQNLAGANVLTF. The CDR3 bases are TGTGCCAGCAGTGAACAGAATCTGGCTGGGGCCAACGTCCTGACTTTC.

The chain has TRBV28 and TRBJ1-2; 7 bases agree with TRBD1. Germline CDR1 is MDHEN and CDR2 is SYDVKM. The CDR3 loop spans 15 amino acids. V lost 5 bases and J lost 0; bases outside the gene matches: 6. The CDR3 region is CASSPGDSSNYGYTF. The CDR3, as DNA: TGTGCCAGCAGTCCGGGGGACAGTTCTAACTATGGCTACACCTTC.

The chain is built from TRBV4-1 and TRBJ1-2; D possibly corresponds to TRBD1 (5 bases). Deletions cut 4 bases from V and 2 bases from J, with 20 bases between. This CDR3 has 17 residues. Per germline, CDR1 MGHRA and CDR2 YSYEKL. DNA for the CDR3: TGCGCCAGCAGCCGAACCCCCTCTACCAGGGAAAACTATGGCTACACCTTC. Residues: CASSRTPSTRENYGYTF.

The chain couples TRBV2 to TRBJ2-7; D is perhaps TRBD1 (6 bases). Germline V gives CDR1 SNHLY, CDR2 FYNNEI. The CDR3 totals 13 residues. Trimming cost V 9 bases and J 2 bases, with 14 bases left between them. The DNA of the CDR3 is TGTGCCAGTATGAAAACAGGGACCTACGAGCAGTACTTC. This sequence encodes CASMKTGTYEQYF.